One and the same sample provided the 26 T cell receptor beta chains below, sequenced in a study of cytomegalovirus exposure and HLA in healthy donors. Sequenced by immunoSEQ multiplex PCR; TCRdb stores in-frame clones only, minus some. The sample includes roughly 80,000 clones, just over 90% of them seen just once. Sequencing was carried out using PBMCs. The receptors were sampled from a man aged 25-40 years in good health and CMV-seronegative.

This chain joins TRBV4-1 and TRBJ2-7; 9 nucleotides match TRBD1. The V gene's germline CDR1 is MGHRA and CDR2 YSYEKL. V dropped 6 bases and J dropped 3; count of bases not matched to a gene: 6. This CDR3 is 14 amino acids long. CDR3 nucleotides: TGCGCCAGCAGTCAGGACAGGGGACACTACGAGCAGTACTTC. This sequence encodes CASSQDRGHYEQYF.

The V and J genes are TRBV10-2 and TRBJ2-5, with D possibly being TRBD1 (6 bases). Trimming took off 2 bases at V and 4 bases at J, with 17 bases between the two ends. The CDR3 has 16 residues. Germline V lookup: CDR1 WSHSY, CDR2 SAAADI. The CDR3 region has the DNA TGCGCCAGCAGTGAGCCTCCGGGACACCAGGGAGAGACCCAGTACTTC. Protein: CASSEPPGHQGETQYF.

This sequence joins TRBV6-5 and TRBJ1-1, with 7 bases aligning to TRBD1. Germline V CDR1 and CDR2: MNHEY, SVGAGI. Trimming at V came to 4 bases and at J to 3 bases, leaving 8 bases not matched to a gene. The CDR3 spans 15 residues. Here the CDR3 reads CASSFRQGVDTEAFF. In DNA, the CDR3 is TGTGCCAGCAGTTTCCGACAGGGTGTTGACACTGAAGCTTTCTTT.

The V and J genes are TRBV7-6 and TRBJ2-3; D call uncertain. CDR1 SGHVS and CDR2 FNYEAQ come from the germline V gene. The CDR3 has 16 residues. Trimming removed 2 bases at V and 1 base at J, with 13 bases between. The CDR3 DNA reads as TGTGCCAGCAGCTTACAAGGCAGGTCGGGCACAGATACGCAGTATTTT. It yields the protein CASSLQGRSGTDTQYF.

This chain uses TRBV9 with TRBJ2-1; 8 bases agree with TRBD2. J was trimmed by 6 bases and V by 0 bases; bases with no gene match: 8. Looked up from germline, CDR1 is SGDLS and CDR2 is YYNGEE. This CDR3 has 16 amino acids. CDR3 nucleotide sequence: TGTGCCAGCAGCGTAGTAGCCAGCGGGAGAGCCAATGAGCAGTTCTTC. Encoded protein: CASSVVASGRANEQFF.

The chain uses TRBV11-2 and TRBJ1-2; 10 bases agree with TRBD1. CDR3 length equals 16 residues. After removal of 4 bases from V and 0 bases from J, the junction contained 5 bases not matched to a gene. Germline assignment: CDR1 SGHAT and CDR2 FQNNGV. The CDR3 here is CASSSGQGLPNYGYTF. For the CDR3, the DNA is TGTGCCAGCAGCTCGGGACAGGGGCTCCCTAACTATGGCTACACCTTC.

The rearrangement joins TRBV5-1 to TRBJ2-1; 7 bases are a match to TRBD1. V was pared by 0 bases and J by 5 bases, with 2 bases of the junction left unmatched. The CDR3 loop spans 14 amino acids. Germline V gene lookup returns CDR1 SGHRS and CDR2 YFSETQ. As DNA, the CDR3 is TGCGCCAGCAGCTTGGCCGGGACAGACAATGAGCAGTTCTTC. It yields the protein CASSLAGTDNEQFF.

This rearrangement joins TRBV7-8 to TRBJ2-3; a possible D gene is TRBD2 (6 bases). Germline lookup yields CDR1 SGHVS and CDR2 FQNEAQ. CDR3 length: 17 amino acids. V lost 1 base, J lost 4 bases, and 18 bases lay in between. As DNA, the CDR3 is TGTGCCAGCAGCTTAGGAAGGAACCGGCGGGGTTCAGATACGCAGTATTTT. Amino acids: CASSLGRNRRGSDTQYF.

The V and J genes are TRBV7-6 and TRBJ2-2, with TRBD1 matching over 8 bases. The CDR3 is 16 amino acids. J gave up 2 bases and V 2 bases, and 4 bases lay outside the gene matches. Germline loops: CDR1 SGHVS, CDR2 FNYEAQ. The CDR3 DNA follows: TGTGCCAGCAGCTTACAGGGACAGGCCAACACCGGGGAGCTGTTTTTT. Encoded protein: CASSLQGQANTGELFF.

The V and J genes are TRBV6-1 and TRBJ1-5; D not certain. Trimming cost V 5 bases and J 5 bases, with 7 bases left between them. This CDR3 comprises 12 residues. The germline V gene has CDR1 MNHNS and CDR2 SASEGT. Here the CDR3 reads CASSLQHQPQHF. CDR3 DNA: TGTGCCAGCAGTCTACAGCATCAGCCCCAGCATTTT.

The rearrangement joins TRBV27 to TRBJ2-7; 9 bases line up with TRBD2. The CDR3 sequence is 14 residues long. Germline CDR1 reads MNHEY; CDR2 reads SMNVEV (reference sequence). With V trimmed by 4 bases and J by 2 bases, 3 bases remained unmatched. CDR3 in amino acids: CASSWASGAYEQYF. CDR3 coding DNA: TGTGCCAGCAGTTGGGCTAGCGGGGCCTACGAGCAGTACTTC.

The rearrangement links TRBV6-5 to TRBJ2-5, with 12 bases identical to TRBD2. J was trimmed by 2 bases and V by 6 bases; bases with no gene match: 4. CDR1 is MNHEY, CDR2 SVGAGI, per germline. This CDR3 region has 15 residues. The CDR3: CASRDLAGGQETQYF. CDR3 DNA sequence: TGTGCCAGCAGGGACCTAGCGGGAGGGCAAGAGACCCAGTACTTC.

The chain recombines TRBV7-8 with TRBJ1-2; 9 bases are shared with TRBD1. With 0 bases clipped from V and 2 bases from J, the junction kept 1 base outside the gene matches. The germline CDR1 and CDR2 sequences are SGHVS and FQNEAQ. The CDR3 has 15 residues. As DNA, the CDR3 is TGTGCCAGCAGCTTAGCGACAGGGGGAAACTATGGCTACACCTTC. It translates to CASSLATGGNYGYTF.

DNA for the CDR3: TGCAGCGTTGAAAGGACTAGCGGAGATCGGGAGCAGTACTTC. Protein: CSVERTSGDREQYF. V and J are TRBV29-1 and TRBJ2-7, with 10 bases lining up with TRBD2. Per germline, CDR1 SQVTM and CDR2 ANQGSEA. This CDR3 has 14 residues. With 2 bases clipped from V and 7 bases from J, the junction kept 8 bases outside the gene matches.

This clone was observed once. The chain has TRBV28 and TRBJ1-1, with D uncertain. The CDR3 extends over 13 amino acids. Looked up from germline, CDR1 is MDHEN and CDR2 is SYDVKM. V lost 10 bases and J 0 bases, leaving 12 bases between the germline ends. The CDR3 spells CANRSFMNTEAFF. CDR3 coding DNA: TGTGCCAACCGGTCTTTTATGAACACTGAAGCTTTCTTT.

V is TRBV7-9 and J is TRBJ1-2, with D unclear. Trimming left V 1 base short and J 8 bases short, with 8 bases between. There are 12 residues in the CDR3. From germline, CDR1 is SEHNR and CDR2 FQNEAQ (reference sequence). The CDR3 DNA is TGTGCCAGCAGCTTAGAATCGCGGGGCTACACCTTC. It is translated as CASSLESRGYTF.

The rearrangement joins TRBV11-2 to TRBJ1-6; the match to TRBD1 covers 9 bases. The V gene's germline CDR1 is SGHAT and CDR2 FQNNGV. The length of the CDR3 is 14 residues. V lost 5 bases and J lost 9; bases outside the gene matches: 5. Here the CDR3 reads CASSPGQGGSPLHF. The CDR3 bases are TGTGCCAGCAGCCCGGGACAGGGCGGTTCACCCCTCCACTTT.

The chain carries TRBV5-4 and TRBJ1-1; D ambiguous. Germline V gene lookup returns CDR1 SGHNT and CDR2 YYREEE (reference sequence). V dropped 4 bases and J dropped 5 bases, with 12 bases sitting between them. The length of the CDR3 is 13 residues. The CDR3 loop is CASSRPGGTEAFF. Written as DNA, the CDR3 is TGTGCCAGCAGCCGCCCGGGCGGGACTGAAGCTTTCTTT.

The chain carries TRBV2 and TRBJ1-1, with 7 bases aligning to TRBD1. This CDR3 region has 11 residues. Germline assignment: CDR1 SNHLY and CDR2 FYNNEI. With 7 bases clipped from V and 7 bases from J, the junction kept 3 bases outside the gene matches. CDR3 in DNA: TGTGCCAGCACCTGGGACAGTGAAGCTTTCTTT. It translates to CASTWDSEAFF.

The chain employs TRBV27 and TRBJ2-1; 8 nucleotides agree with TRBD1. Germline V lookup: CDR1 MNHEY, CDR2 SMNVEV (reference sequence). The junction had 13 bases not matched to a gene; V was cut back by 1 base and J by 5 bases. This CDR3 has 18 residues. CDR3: CASSLYSVRTGPHNEQFF. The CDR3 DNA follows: TGTGCCAGCAGTTTATATTCGGTCCGGACAGGGCCTCACAATGAGCAGTTCTTC.

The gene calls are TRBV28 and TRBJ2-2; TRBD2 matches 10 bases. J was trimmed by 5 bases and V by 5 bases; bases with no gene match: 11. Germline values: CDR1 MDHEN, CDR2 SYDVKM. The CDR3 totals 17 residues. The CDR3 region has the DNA TGTGCCAGCAGTCCCCTGGGGCTAGCGGGGGCTACCGGGGAGCTGTTTTTT. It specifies CASSPLGLAGATGELFF.

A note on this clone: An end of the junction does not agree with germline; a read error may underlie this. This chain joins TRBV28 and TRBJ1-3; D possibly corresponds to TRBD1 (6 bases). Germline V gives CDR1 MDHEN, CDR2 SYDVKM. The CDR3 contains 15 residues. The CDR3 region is CASGLTGASGNTIYF. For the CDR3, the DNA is TGTGCCAGCGGTTTGACAGGCGCCTCTGGAAACACCATATATTTT.

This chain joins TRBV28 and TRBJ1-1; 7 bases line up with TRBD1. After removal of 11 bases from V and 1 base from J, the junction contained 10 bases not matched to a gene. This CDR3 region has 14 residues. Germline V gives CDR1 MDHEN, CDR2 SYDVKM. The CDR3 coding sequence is TGTGCCCTGACAGGGAGAGGAGCGAACACTGAAGCTTTCTTT. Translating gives CALTGRGANTEAFF.

For the CDR3, the DNA is TGTGCCAGCAGGGGGAGCGGCCGGGCCCGGCCCCAGCATTTT. Its translation is CASRGSGRARPQHF. The chain is built from TRBV2 and TRBJ1-5; the D is unclear. CDR1 is SNHLY and CDR2 is FYNNEI in the germline V gene. The CDR3 is 14 amino acids. V was clipped by 6 bases and J by 9 bases, with 18 bases between them.

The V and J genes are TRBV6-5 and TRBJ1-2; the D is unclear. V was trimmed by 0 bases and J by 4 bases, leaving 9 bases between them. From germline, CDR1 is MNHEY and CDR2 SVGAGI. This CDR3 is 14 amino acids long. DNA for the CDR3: TGTGCCAGCAGTTACTCGGAGGGATTCTATGGCTACACCTTC. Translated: CASSYSEGFYGYTF.

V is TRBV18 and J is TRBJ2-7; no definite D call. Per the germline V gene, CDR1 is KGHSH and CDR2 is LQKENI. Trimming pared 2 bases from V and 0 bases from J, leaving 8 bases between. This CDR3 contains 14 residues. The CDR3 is CASSPVSYSYEQYF. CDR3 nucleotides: TGTGCCAGCTCACCAGTCAGTTACTCCTACGAGCAGTACTTC.